The entry that follows covers one T cell receptor (beta chain) sequence. The data are from a study of blood T cell repertoires in COVID-19. Some clones are missing from TCRdb's copy, which holds only in-frame ones; the method was immunoSEQ multiplex PCR. The data hold under 450,000 clones, with about nine tenths observed a single time. This TCR came from a woman aged 50 to 60 with COVID-19, enrolled during active disease. The sample comprised peripheral blood.

Written as DNA, the CDR3 is TGTGCCAGCAGCCCTGGGTCTAGCGGGGGTTACGAGCAGTACTTC. This translates into CASSPGSSGGYEQYF. The rearrangement links TRBV7-8 to TRBJ2-7, with TRBD2 matching 10 bases. The CDR3 runs 15 residues. V lost 5 bases and J lost 4; bases outside the gene matches: 8. Per the germline V gene, CDR1 is SGHVS and CDR2 is FQNEAQ.